One and the same sample provided the 17 T cell receptor beta chains below, sequenced in a study of CD8 T cells in Susac syndrome. Random hexamers primed reverse transcription of about 0.5 to 1 ug RNA. TCRdb re-called the immunoSEQ multiplex PCR reads through MiXCR, storing one row per CDR3 protein. The sample contains some 250,000 distinct CDR3 sequences, less than 96% of which appear only once. The sequencing input was CD4+ T cells from PBMCs. These receptor sequences come from a human donor with Susac syndrome.

The genes are TRBV20-1 and TRBJ2-1; 11 positions match TRBD2. V lost 4 bases and J lost 6; bases outside the gene matches: 8. Looked up from germline, CDR1 is DFQATT and CDR2 is SNEGSKA (reference sequence). This CDR3 region has 15 residues. In DNA, the CDR3 is TGCAGTGCTACCCAGGGACTAGCGGACTCCAATGAGCAGTTCTTC. Its translation is CSATQGLADSNEQFF.

This chain links TRBV25-1 with TRBJ2-7; D is possibly TRBD2 (5 bases). V was trimmed by 8 bases and J by 6 bases, leaving 29 bases between them. The germline CDR1 and CDR2 sequences are MGHDK and SYGVNS. This CDR3 comprises 17 residues. The CDR3 DNA follows: TGTGCCAGCCTACCTCTTGGTACGGGTGGCGGGTCACGCGAGCAGTACTTC. Its translation is CASLPLGTGGGSREQYF.

The chain employs TRBV30 and TRBJ1-1; weak D call: TRBD1 (5 bases). V was trimmed by 1 base and J by 5 bases, leaving 14 bases between them. The CDR3 extends over 14 amino acids. The V gene's germline CDR1 is GTSNPN and CDR2 SVGIG (reference sequence). CDR3 amino acids: CAWSDRASGTEAFF. The CDR3 bases are TGTGCCTGGAGTGATCGGGCCTCAGGGACTGAAGCTTTCTTT.

The chain couples TRBV29-1 to TRBJ1-2; D remains ambiguous. Per the germline V gene, CDR1 is SQVTM and CDR2 is ANQGSEA. This CDR3 contains 13 residues. The V end lost 4 bases, the J end lost 2 bases, and 11 bases lay between the germline ends. CDR3 sequence reads: CSVVIQANYGYTF. The CDR3 DNA is TGCAGCGTTGTTATCCAGGCGAACTATGGCTACACCTTC.

This rearrangement joins TRBV15 to TRBJ2-7, with D perhaps TRBD2 (6 bases). Germline CDR1 and CDR2: LNHNV and YYDKDF (reference sequence). The CDR3 is 14 residues long. V dropped 1 base and J dropped 5 bases, with 12 bases sitting between them. The CDR3 loop reads CATSRVLEGDEQYF. DNA for the CDR3: TGTGCCACCAGCAGAGTACTGGAGGGAGACGAGCAGTACTTC.

The V call is TRBV18, the J call TRBJ2-1; either TRBD1 or TRBD2 may fit D (6 bases each). Trimming left V 4 bases short and J 3 bases short, with 19 bases between. Germline V gene lookup returns CDR1 KGHSH and CDR2 LQKENI. The CDR3 loop spans 17 amino acids. This CDR3 reads CASSLSQGTSRYNEQFF. The CDR3 coding sequence is TGTGCCAGCTCACTCAGCCAGGGGACTTCTCGCTACAATGAGCAGTTCTTC.

The V and J genes are TRBV6-6 and TRBJ1-1; weak D call: TRBD1 (5 bases). Trimming shortened V by 0 bases and J by 6 bases, and 8 bases separated the two germline ends. The germline V gene encodes CDR1 MNHNY and CDR2 SVGAGI (reference sequence). CDR3 length: 13 residues. CDR3 in DNA: TGTGCCAGCAGTTACTCTCCCAGGGCTGAAGCTTTCTTT. Translation: CASSYSPRAEAFF.

The V and J genes are TRBV12-3 or TRBV12-4 and TRBJ2-1; 11 bases map to TRBD2. The CDR3 is made up of 14 amino acids. The junction had 9 bases not matched to a gene; V was cut back by 11 bases and J by 6 bases. CDR3 nucleotides: TGTGCCGCCACGACTAGCGGGAAGATCAATGAGCAGTTCTTC. Amino acids: CAATTSGKINEQFF.

The V call is TRBV7-9, the J call TRBJ1-5; unclear D gene. V shed 4 bases and J shed 6 bases, with 13 bases lying between them. The CDR3 is made up of 14 amino acids. Germline CDR1 is SEHNR and CDR2 is FQNEAQ (reference sequence). CDR3: CASSSTAYSQPQHF. CDR3 bases: TGTGCCAGCAGCTCCACTGCCTACAGTCAGCCCCAGCATTTT.

This chain joins TRBV30 and TRBJ2-1; 10 positions agree with TRBD2. Germline-derived CDR1 and CDR2 are GTSNPN and SVGIG (reference sequence). The V and J ends lost 2 bases and 6 bases, in that order; junction bases with no gene match: 7. CDR3 length equals 15 residues. CDR3 DNA sequence: TGTGCCTGGAGTCAGGGGCTAGCGGGAGTCAATGAGCAGTTCTTC. Translated: CAWSQGLAGVNEQFF.

This rearrangement joins TRBV30 to TRBJ1-3; 7 bases are shared with TRBD1. The CDR3 length is 14 residues. V lost 4 bases and J lost 8; bases outside the gene matches: 11. CDR1 and CDR2 from the germline V gene are GTSNPN and SVGIG (reference sequence). The CDR3 spells CAWTQDRVGYTIYF. The CDR3, as DNA: TGTGCCTGGACCCAAGACAGGGTCGGTTACACCATATATTTT.

The chain combines TRBV30 with TRBJ2-1; D gene uncertain. V lost 2 bases to trimming and J lost 0 bases, with 8 bases between them. Germline loops: CDR1 GTSNPN, CDR2 SVGIG (reference sequence). CDR3 length: 14 residues. CDR3 DNA sequence: TGTGCCTGGAGTACGTGGGGCTCCTACAATGAGCAGTTCTTC. Residues: CAWSTWGSYNEQFF.

This clonotype showed up just a few times. The chain employs TRBV30 and TRBJ2-2; D remains unclear. Trimming removed 0 bases from V and 4 bases from J, with 6 bases in between. CDR1 GTSNPN and CDR2 SVGIG come from the germline V gene (reference sequence). The CDR3 totals 13 residues. The CDR3 nucleotides read TGTGCCTGGAGTGTATTTGCCACCGGGGAGCTGTTTTTT. Its translation: CAWSVFATGELFF.

V usage is TRBV30 and J usage is TRBJ2-6; no definite D call. V was clipped by 2 bases and J by 0 bases, with 8 bases between them. The CDR3 sequence is 15 residues long. Germline-derived CDR1 and CDR2 are GTSNPN and SVGIG (reference sequence). The CDR3 DNA reads TGTGCCTGGAGTACACGTATCTCTGGGGCCAACGTCCTGACTTTC. Residues: CAWSTRISGANVLTF.

This clonotype was recorded once. The J gene is TRBJ1-5, the V gene TRBV10-1; tentative D call: TRBD1 (5 bases). Germline V gene lookup returns CDR1 WNHNN and CDR2 SYGVQD (reference sequence). The germline V and J ends were trimmed by 9 bases and 6 bases, with 18 bases remaining between them. This CDR3 is built from 14 residues. This chain's CDR3 is CARPLRVKVQPQHF. The CDR3 nucleotides read TGCGCCAGGCCCCTCAGGGTAAAGGTTCAGCCCCAGCATTTT.

The V gene is TRBV18, the J gene TRBJ2-7, with D perhaps TRBD2 (5 bases). This CDR3 has 13 residues. Looked up from germline, CDR1 is KGHSH and CDR2 is LQKENI. The ends were cut back, 0 bases at V and 3 bases at J, with 6 bases in the middle. DNA of the CDR3: TGTGCCAGCTCACCACCGGACTTCTACGAGCAGTACTTC. It translates to CASSPPDFYEQYF.

The CDR3: CATSDPGGTVQETQYF. The CDR3 DNA is TGTGCCACCAGTGACCCAGGAGGGACTGTCCAAGAGACCCAGTACTTC. The chain is built from TRBV24-1 and TRBJ2-5; D may be TRBD2 (6 bases). The V gene's germline CDR1 is KGHDR and CDR2 SFDVKD. The CDR3 length is 16 residues. Trimming shortened V by 4 bases and J by 1 base, and 15 bases separated the two germline ends.